Below, one TCR beta chain is given with its context. Generated by immunoSEQ multiplex PCR, the TCRdb table keeps only in-frame clones and is missing some. Among 100,000 or so clones listed, over 65% were seen once. These data belong to a study of blood T cell repertoires in COVID-19. Whole-study context: Sample material is recorded as cDNA or gDNA derived from T cells, B-cell-depleted T cells, or PBMCs.

V trimming: 3 bases; J trimming: 5 bases; junction bases outside the gene matches: 13. CDR1 and CDR2 from the germline V gene are MDHEN and SYDVKM. The CDR3 sequence is 18 residues long. The receptor was isolated from a human donor in a cohort sampled during active COVID-19. J is TRBJ2-5 and V is TRBV28; 12 bases line up with TRBD2. What was sequenced was peripheral blood. CDR3 protein: CASSFGLAGSPLGETQYF. CDR3 DNA sequence: TGTGCCAGCAGTTTCGGACTAGCGGGGAGCCCCTTGGGGGAGACCCAGTACTTC.